This TCR beta chain was sequenced in a study of OX40 agonist ivuxolimab in advanced cancers. The wider study: Cohort: around 86% men, mean age 60, aged roughly 20 to 79.

The CDR3 sequence is 16 residues long. Germline trimming cut 5 bases from V and 0 bases from J; bases unmatched to any gene: 8. CDR1 SGHRS and CDR2 YFSETQ come from the germline V gene. Data came from immunoSEQ multiplex PCR; TCRdb stores just in-frame clones and leaves some out. The table records fewer than 45,000 clones, around 89% of them present only once. The chain is built from TRBV5-1 and TRBJ1-3; 7 nucleotides line up with TRBD1. The clonotype was recovered from an adult with an advanced solid tumor such as melanoma, head and neck, liver or kidney cancer. Sequencing used CD4+ or CD8+ T cells sorted from blood, obtained in a trial of the OX40 agonist ivuxolimab. CDR3 amino acids: CASSRQGPSSGNTIYF. The CDR3 DNA follows: TGCGCCAGCAGTCGACAGGGCCCTTCCTCTGGAAACACCATATATTTT.